This T cell receptor beta chain was recorded in a study of blood T cell repertoires in COVID-19. This CDR3 has 15 residues. The germline V gene encodes CDR1 SGHTA and CDR2 FQGNSA. V trimming: 0 bases; J trimming: 10 bases; junction bases outside the gene matches: 9. The repertoire was sequenced with immunoSEQ multiplex PCR; TCRdb's copy has only in-frame clones and lacks some. The data contain approximately 120,000 clones, about 85% of them singletons. The V and J genes are TRBV7-2 and TRBJ2-1; TRBD2 matches 7 bases. The TCR comes from a man older than 75 with active or convalescent COVID-19. Sequencing input: peripheral blood. The CDR3 nucleotides are TGTGCCAGCAGCTTAGCGGGGGGGAGCCGACACGAGCAGTTCTTC. This translates into CASSLAGGSRHEQFF.